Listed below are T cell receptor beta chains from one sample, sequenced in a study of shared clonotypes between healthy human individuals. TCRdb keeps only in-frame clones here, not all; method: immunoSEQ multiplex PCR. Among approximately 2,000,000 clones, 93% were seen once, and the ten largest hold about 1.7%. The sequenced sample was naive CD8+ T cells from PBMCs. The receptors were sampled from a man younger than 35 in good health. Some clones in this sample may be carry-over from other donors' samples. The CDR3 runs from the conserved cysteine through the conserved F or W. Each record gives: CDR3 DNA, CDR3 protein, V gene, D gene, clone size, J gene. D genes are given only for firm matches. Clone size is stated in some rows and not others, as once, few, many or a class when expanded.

TGTGCCAGCAGCTTAGGTAGGGGACAGGGGGCCTACGAGCAGTACTTC	CASSLGRGQGAYEQYF	TRBV7-2	TRBD1	.	TRBJ2-7
TGTGCCAGCAGCCCGACAGGGGGCTTCAACGAGCAGTACTTC	CASSPTGGFNEQYF	TRBV9	TRBD1	once	TRBJ2-7
TGTGCCAGCAGTGAACTGACGAACACTGAAGCTTTCTTT	CASSELTNTEAFF	TRBV27	.	.	TRBJ1-1
TGTGCCAGCAGCGACGACTACACCGGGGAGCTGTTTTTT	CASSDDYTGELFF	TRBV25-1	.	.	TRBJ2-2
TGTGCCAGCAGTGACGGAGGGTCTGGAAACACCATATATTTT	CASSDGGSGNTIYF	TRBV2	.	.	TRBJ1-3
TGTGCCAGCAGCCTATTAGGGACTAGTCAACACGAGCAGTACTTC	CASSLLGTSQHEQYF	TRBV5-6	TRBD2	.	TRBJ2-7
TGTGCCATCAAATATCCTGGGGCCAACGTCCTGACTTTC	CAIKYPGANVLTF	TRBV10-3	.	.	TRBJ2-6
TGTGCCAGCAGCTTATTCAGGGGTGGCGAAAAACTGTTTTTT	CASSLFRGGEKLFF	TRBV7-8	.	.	TRBJ1-4
TGCAGCGTTTCCACAGGGGGCGGGTTTTATGGCTACACCTTC	CSVSTGGGFYGYTF	TRBV29-1	TRBD1	.	TRBJ1-2
TGTGCCAGAAGCTCTCAGGGTTGGTCTGGAAACACCATATATTTT	CARSSQGWSGNTIYF	TRBV5-3	.	.	TRBJ1-3
TGTGCCAGCAGCTTTGGGGTTGGGTACGAGCAGTACTTC	CASSFGVGYEQYF	TRBV7-6	.	.	TRBJ2-7
TGTGCCAGTAGCGACCGAGGGGGGGCAAGGGACGAGCAGTACTTC	CASSDRGGARDEQYF	TRBV19	.	.	TRBJ2-7
TGTGCCAGCAGTGCCCCCGGGACGGCTTCCAACGAGCAGTACTTC	CASSAPGTASNEQYF	TRBV27	.	.	TRBJ2-7
TGTGCCAGCAGTTCGACTGAGACCAAATACAATGAGCAGTTCTTC	CASSSTETKYNEQFF	TRBV7-9	.	.	TRBJ2-1
TGTGCCAGCAGTGAAGGTCCGATCCAGAGGATTAATGAAAAACTGTTTTTT	CASSEGPIQRINEKLFF	TRBV6-1	.	.	TRBJ1-4
TGTGCCAGCAGATTTAGGGCCAGGATGGACACCGGGGAGCTGTTTTTT	CASRFRARMDTGELFF	TRBV28	.	.	TRBJ2-2
TGTGCCAGCAGTGACCGTGTCTATGGCTACACCTTC	CASSDRVYGYTF	TRBV28	.	.	TRBJ1-2
TGCGCCAGCAGCGAACGACTAGCCCAGGCGAGTACCGGGGAGCTGTTTTTT	CASSERLAQASTGELFF	TRBV5-1	TRBD2	.	TRBJ2-2
TGTGCCAGCAGCTCGAACCCGGACGGGGGGTACGAGCAGTACTTC	CASSSNPDGGYEQYF	TRBV11-1	TRBD2	.	TRBJ2-7
TGTGCCAGCAGGGTGGGGGTAGGGCAGCCCCAGCATTTT	CASRVGVGQPQHF	TRBV27	.	.	TRBJ1-5
TGTGCCACTTGGACAGGGGGCGCCTCAGCTTTCTTT	CATWTGGASAFF	TRBV27	TRBD1	.	TRBJ1-1
TGTGCCAGCAGCGAACAGTTAACCTACGAGCAGTACTTC	CASSEQLTYEQYF	TRBV7-9	.	.	TRBJ2-7
TGTGCCAGCAGTGACCGCCGCGGGTCCTACAATGAGCAGTTCTTC	CASSDRRGSYNEQFF	TRBV25-1	.	.	TRBJ2-1
TGTGCCAGCAGCTTAGCGCGGTCTAGCGGAGGTCTCTACGAGCAGTACTTC	CASSLARSSGGLYEQYF	TRBV11-2	TRBD2	once	TRBJ2-7
TGCGCCAGCAGCTTGGGGGCAGGGGCTTATAGCAATCAGCCCCAGCATTTT	CASSLGAGAYSNQPQHF	TRBV5-1	.	.	TRBJ1-5
TGTGCCAGCTCACCATTGCGGGGCAATGAGCAGTTCTTC	CASSPLRGNEQFF	TRBV18	.	.	TRBJ2-1
TGCAGCGTTCGGCTTTCGGGAGTACCCTACGAGCAGTACTTC	CSVRLSGVPYEQYF	TRBV29-1	.	.	TRBJ2-7
TGCGCCAGCAGCCAAGGTCGAAGAGCGGCCGGGGAGCTGTTTTTT	CASSQGRRAAGELFF	TRBV4-3	.	.	TRBJ2-2
TGTGCCAGCAGTTACTGGGGGAGATGGGGCGCGGAGACCCAGTACTTC	CASSYWGRWGAETQYF	TRBV6-5	.	.	TRBJ2-5
TGTGCCAGCAGCTTATTCGACAGGCACATGAACACTGAAGCTTTCTTT	CASSLFDRHMNTEAFF	TRBV11-2	.	.	TRBJ1-1
TGCGCCAGCAGCCAAGACCCTTCTGGGGCAGGCTACAATGAGCAGTTCTTC	CASSQDPSGAGYNEQFF	TRBV4-3	.	.	TRBJ2-1
TGTGCCAGCAGCTTAATCGCGGCCGGGGAGCTGTTTTTT	CASSLIAAGELFF	TRBV7-6	.	.	TRBJ2-2
TGCAGCGTTGGGCCAGATACGCAGTATTTT	CSVGPDTQYF	TRBV29-1	.	few	TRBJ2-3
TGTGCCAGTACTCCCCCTGATGGCTATGGCTACACCTTC	CASTPPDGYGYTF	TRBV19	.	few	TRBJ1-2
TGTGCCAGCAGCGCCAACAGGGTGAATGGCTACACCTTC	CASSANRVNGYTF	TRBV9	.	.	TRBJ1-2
TGTGCCAGTAGTATAGCCGGTGGTAGCTTAAACGAGCAGTACTTC	CASSIAGGSLNEQYF	TRBV19	.	.	TRBJ2-7
TGTGCCAGCAGCTTAGAGGGGGGGATGAACACTGAAGCTTTCTTT	CASSLEGGMNTEAFF	TRBV11-2	.	.	TRBJ1-1
TGCGCCAGCAGCCAAGATATGGGGAGCTCCTACAATGAGCAGTTCTTC	CASSQDMGSSYNEQFF	TRBV4-3	.	.	TRBJ2-1
TGTGCCAGCAGCCCCCGTAGAGACGGGAGCACAGATACGCAGTATTTT	CASSPRRDGSTDTQYF	TRBV9	.	once	TRBJ2-3
TGTGCCAGCAGTTTGCGGGGGGGAGGTCTCACTGAAGCTTTCTTT	CASSLRGGGLTEAFF	TRBV28	.	.	TRBJ1-1
TGTGCCAGCAGTGAACCCGGGACAGGGGTCGAGACCCAGTACTTC	CASSEPGTGVETQYF	TRBV6-1	TRBD1	.	TRBJ2-5
TGTGCCAGCAGCCAACTATCGAGGGGCACTGAAGCTTTCTTT	CASSQLSRGTEAFF	TRBV4-2	.	.	TRBJ1-1
TGTGCCAGTAGTAGACGAGCGGGAGCGGATGAGCAGTTCTTC	CASSRRAGADEQFF	TRBV19	TRBD2	.	TRBJ2-1
TGTGCCAGCAGCCCACCGGACAGGGGGACATACGAGCAGTACTTC	CASSPPDRGTYEQYF	TRBV7-9	TRBD1	.	TRBJ2-7
TGTGCACCCAGCTTAGTTTCCCTGGACAGGGGCGCTTTCTTT	CAPSLVSLDRGAFF	TRBV7-2	TRBD1	once	TRBJ1-1
TGTGCCAGCAGTTACGGTGGCAACTATGGCTACACCTTC	CASSYGGNYGYTF	TRBV6-5	.	.	TRBJ1-2
TGTGCCAGCAGCCTCAGTACAGGGGTCTATGGCTACACCTTC	CASSLSTGVYGYTF	TRBV5-5	TRBD1	.	TRBJ1-2
TGTGCCAGCAGAAGGCCTAGGGGTACGCAGTATTTT	CASRRPRGTQYF	TRBV2	.	.	TRBJ2-3
TGTGCCAGCAGTTTACAGGGGATCAACTACGAGCAGTACTTC	CASSLQGINYEQYF	TRBV11-1	TRBD1	once	TRBJ2-7
TGTGCCAGCAGTGTGTGGGATGGGTGGCAGGAGGATAGCAATCAGCCCCAGCATTTT	CASSVWDGWQEDSNQPQHF	TRBV2	.	.	TRBJ1-5
TGCAGCGTTGAAGGAGGAGGGGCTGGGGCCAACGTCCTGACTTTC	CSVEGGGAGANVLTF	TRBV29-1	.	.	TRBJ2-6
TGTGCCAGCAGCTTAGGACTAGCAAGGAGAAACAACACCGGGGAGCTGTTTTTT	CASSLGLARRNNTGELFF	TRBV7-9	TRBD2	.	TRBJ2-2
TGTGCCAGCAGGGGCGGGAGAGCGATAGGGGCCAACGTCCTGACTTTC	CASRGGRAIGANVLTF	TRBV28	TRBD2	.	TRBJ2-6
TGTGCCAGCACCCCTTCCGCCCATAGGGGTGTAGAGACCCAGTACTTC	CASTPSAHRGVETQYF	TRBV28	.	.	TRBJ2-5
TGTGCCAGCAGCCGAATGACGGGAGGGCTCTACGAGCAGTACTTC	CASSRMTGGLYEQYF	TRBV5-4	TRBD2	.	TRBJ2-7
TGTGCCAGCAGCTTGGAGACTAGCGGGACTACCTACGAGCAGTACTTC	CASSLETSGTTYEQYF	TRBV5-5	TRBD2	.	TRBJ2-7
TGTGCCAGCAGCAGGGACAGGGGATGGGAGACCCAGTACTTC	CASSRDRGWETQYF	TRBV5-6	TRBD1	.	TRBJ2-5
TGTGCCAGCAGTGAATTTATTGAGGGGACTGAAGCTTTCTTT	CASSEFIEGTEAFF	TRBV6-1	.	.	TRBJ1-1
TGTGCCAGTAGGGGACCAATGAACACTGAAGCTTTCTTT	CASRGPMNTEAFF	TRBV19	.	.	TRBJ1-1